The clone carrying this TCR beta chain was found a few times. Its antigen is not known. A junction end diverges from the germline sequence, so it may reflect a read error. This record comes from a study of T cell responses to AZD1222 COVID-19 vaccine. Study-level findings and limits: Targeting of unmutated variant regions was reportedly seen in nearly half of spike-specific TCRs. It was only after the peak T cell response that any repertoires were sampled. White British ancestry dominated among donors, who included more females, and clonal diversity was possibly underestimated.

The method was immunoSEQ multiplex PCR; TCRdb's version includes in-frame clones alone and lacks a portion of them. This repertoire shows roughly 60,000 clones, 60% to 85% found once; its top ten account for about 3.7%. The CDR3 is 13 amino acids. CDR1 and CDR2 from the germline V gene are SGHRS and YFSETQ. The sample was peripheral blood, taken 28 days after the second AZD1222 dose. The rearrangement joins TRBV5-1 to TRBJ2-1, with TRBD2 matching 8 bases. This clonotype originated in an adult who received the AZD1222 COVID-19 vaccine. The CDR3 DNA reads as TGCGCCAGCAGCTTGGTCCCGGGGGGGGCTCGGATCTTC. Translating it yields CASSLVPGGARIF.